This passage covers 8 T cell receptor beta chains from one sample sequenced in a study of CD8 T cells in ankylosing spondylitis. In TCRdb, the 5' RACE reads were re-called with MiXCR into one record per CDR3 protein. The repertoire has roughly 200,000 distinct CDR3 sequences, roughly 13% of them found once; the top ten carry 16%. Specimen: blood, either unsorted or a sorted T cell fraction (not recorded which). Receptor source: a male donor with ankylosing spondylitis or in good health (not recorded which).

This clonotype has a count of ten or more. The rearrangement joins TRBV30 to TRBJ2-3; D gene uncertain. V dropped 3 bases and J dropped 9 bases, with 16 bases sitting between them. This CDR3 comprises 13 residues. In germline, CDR1 is GTSNPN, CDR2 SVGIG (reference sequence). CDR3 in amino acids: CAWSPMVAKTQYF. The CDR3 coding sequence is TGTGCCTGGAGCCCGATGGTGGCGAAAACGCAGTATTTT. Filled out from reference TRBV30 and TRBJ2-3, the complete variable domain reads SQTIHQWPATLVQPVGSPLSLECTVEGTSNPNLYWYRQAAGRGLQLLFYSVGIGQISSEVPQNLSASRPQDRQFILSSKKLLLSDSGFYLCAWSPMVAKTQYFGPGTRLTVL.

This chain joins TRBV27 and TRBJ2-7; D may be TRBD2 (5 bases). Per the germline V gene, CDR1 is MNHEY and CDR2 is SMNVEV (reference sequence). This CDR3 region has 11 residues. The CDR3 DNA sequence: TGTCGAGGGCGGCCCCGCTACGAGCAGTACTTC. Protein: CRGRPRYEQYF.

This clonotype appeared a few times. The V gene is TRBV7-6, the J gene TRBJ2-3; D ambiguous. The CDR3 covers 15 residues. V was cut by 5 bases and J by 2 bases, with 14 bases left in between. Germline loops: CDR1 SGHVS, CDR2 FNYEAQ. Here the CDR3 reads CASSEDIFPTDTQYF. The CDR3 nucleotides read TGTGCCAGCAGCGAAGACATATTCCCCACAGATACGCAGTATTTT.

The chain employs TRBV15 and TRBJ2-5; TRBD2 agrees at 8 bases. CDR3 size: 16 residues. Trimming removed 0 bases from V and 5 bases from J; junction bases left unmatched: 8. Germline V gene data show CDR1 as LNHNV and CDR2 as YYDKDF (reference sequence). The CDR3 DNA is TGTGCCACCAGCAGAGAACAAGCGGGAGTGATGGAGACCCAGTACTTC. This codes for CATSREQAGVMETQYF.

This clonotype was counted at least ten times. The chain recombines TRBV27 with TRBJ2-3; D may correspond to TRBD1 or TRBD2 (5 bases each). The CDR3 runs 13 residues. V gave up 2 bases and J gave up 4 bases, with 7 bases separating them. The germline CDR1 and CDR2 sequences are MNHEY and SMNVEV (reference sequence). The CDR3 sequence: CASSLGGPDTQYF. DNA for the CDR3: TGTGCCAGCAGTTTAGGGGGACCAGATACGCAGTATTTT.

In its sample, this clonotype was seen a few times. The chain has TRBV5-1 and TRBJ2-3; TRBD1 might be the D (6 bases). V shed 2 bases and J shed 5 bases, with 15 bases lying between them. The CDR3 consists of 15 residues. From germline, CDR1 is SGHRS and CDR2 YFSETQ. CDR3: CASSFLQGMEDTQYF. The CDR3 coding sequence is TGCGCCAGCAGCTTCCTACAGGGAATGGAAGATACGCAGTATTTT.

This clonotype turned up a few times. This sequence joins TRBV4-1 and TRBJ1-2; perhaps TRBD1 as D (6 bases). The germline V gene has CDR1 MGHRA and CDR2 YSYEKL. Trimming took off 0 bases at V and 8 bases at J, with 16 bases between the two ends. The CDR3 length is 15 residues. This CDR3 reads CASSQDTGGPRGYTF. The CDR3 DNA follows: TGCGCCAGCAGCCAAGATACCGGGGGGCCTAGGGGCTACACCTTC.

This chain connects TRBV6-5 to TRBJ1-2; 10 bases align to TRBD1. The CDR3 totals 16 residues. CDR1 and CDR2 from the germline V gene are MNHEY and SVGAGI. V lost 0 bases to trimming and J lost 3 bases; unmatched junction nucleotides: 4. The CDR3 DNA reads as TGTGCCAGCAGTTACTCAAGACAGGGGGCCTACTATGGCTACACCTTC. Translation: CASSYSRQGAYYGYTF.